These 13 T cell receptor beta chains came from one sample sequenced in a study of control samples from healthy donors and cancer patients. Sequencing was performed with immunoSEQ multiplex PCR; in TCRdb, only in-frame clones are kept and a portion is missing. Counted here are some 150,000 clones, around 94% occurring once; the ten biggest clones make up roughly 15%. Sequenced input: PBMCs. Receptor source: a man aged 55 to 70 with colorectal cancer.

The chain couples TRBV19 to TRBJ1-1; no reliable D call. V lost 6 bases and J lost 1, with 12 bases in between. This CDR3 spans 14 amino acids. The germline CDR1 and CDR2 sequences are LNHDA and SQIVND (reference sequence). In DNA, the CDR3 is TGTGCCAGTAGAGATCCAGTGTCGAACACTGAAGCTTTCTTT. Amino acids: CASRDPVSNTEAFF. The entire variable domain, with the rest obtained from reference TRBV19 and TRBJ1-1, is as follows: DGGITQSPKYLFRKEGQNVTLSCEQNLNHDAMYWYRQDPGQGLRLIYYSQIVNDFQKGDIAEGYSVSREKKESFPLTVTSAQKNPTAFYLCASRDPVSNTEAFFGQGTRLTVV.

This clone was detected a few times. CDR3 residues: CASSLVSGGQSEQYF. In DNA form, the CDR3 reads TGTGCCAGCAGCTTAGTTAGCGGGGGACAAAGCGAGCAGTACTTC. V and J are TRBV7-6 and TRBJ2-7; 9 positions agree with TRBD2. The CDR3 runs 15 residues. The germline V gene has CDR1 SGHVS and CDR2 FNYEAQ. Trimming at V came to 1 base and at J to 6 bases, leaving 7 bases not matched to a gene.

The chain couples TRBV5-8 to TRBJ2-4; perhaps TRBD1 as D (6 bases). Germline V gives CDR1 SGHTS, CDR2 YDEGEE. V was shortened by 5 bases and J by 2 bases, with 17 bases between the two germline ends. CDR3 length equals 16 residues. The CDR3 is CASRGNLQGTKNIQYF. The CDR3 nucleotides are TGTGCCAGCAGGGGAAATTTACAGGGAACCAAAAACATTCAGTACTTC.

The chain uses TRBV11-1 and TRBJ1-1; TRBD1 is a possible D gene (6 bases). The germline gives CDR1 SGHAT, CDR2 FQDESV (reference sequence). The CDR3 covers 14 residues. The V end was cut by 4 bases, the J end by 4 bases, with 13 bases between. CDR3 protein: CASSSRSRGTEAFF. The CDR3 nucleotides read TGTGCCAGCAGCTCCCGCAGCAGGGGCACTGAAGCTTTCTTT.

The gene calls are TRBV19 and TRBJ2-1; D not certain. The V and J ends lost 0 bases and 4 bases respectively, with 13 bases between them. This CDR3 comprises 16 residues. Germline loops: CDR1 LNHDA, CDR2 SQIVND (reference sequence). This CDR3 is CASSIDYRRDYNEQFF. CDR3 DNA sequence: TGTGCCAGTAGTATAGACTATCGACGAGATTACAATGAGCAGTTCTTC.

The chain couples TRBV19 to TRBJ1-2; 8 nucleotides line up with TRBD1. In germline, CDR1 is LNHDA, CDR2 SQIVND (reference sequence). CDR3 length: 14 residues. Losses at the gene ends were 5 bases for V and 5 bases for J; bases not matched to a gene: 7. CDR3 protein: CASSPADREYGYTF. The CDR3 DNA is TGTGCCAGTAGTCCGGCGGACAGGGAGTATGGCTACACCTTC.

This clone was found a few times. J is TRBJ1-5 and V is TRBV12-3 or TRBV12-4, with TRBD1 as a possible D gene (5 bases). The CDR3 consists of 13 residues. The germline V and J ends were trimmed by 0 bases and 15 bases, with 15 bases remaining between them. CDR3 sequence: CASSLARRGGMHF. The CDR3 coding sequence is TGTGCCAGCAGTTTAGCCCGCCGGGGGGGGATGCATTTT.

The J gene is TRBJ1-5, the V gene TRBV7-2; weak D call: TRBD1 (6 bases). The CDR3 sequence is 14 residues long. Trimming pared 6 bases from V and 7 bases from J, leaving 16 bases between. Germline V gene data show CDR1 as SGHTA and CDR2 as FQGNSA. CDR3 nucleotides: TGTGCCAGCAGGCCTCAGGGGAGCGGCCAGCCCCAGCATTTT. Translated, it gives CASRPQGSGQPQHF.

The CDR3 DNA sequence: TGCGCCAGCAGCTTGGATCAGGGGGCCGAAGGCTACACCTTC. Its protein product is CASSLDQGAEGYTF. The gene calls are TRBV5-1 and TRBJ1-2, with 8 nucleotides matching TRBD1. V gave up 0 bases and J gave up 8 bases; unmatched junction bases: 6. The CDR3 is 14 residues long. Germline CDR1 and CDR2: SGHRS and YFSETQ.

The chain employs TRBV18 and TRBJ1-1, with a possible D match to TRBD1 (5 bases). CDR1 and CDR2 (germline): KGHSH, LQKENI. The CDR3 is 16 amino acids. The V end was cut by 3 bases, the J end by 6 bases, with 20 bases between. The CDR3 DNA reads TGTGCCAGCTCACCCCCTCGGGACGTTAGGACCCCTGAAGCTTTCTTT. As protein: CASSPPRDVRTPEAFF.

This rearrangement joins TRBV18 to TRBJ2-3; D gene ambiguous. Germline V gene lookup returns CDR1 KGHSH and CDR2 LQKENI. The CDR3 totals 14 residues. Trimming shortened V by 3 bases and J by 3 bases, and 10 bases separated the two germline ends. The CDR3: CASSPPIRTDTQYF. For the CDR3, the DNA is TGTGCCAGCTCACCGCCTATCCGTACAGATACGCAGTATTTT.

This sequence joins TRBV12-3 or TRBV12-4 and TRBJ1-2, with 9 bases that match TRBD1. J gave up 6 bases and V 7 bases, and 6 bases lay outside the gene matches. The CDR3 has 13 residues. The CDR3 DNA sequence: TGTGCCAGCACCTACAGGGGGCTCCATGGCTACACCTTC. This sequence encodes CASTYRGLHGYTF.

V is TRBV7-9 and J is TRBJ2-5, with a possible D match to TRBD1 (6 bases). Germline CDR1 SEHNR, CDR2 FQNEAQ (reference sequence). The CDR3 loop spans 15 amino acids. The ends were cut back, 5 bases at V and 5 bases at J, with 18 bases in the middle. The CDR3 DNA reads TGTGCCAGCAGCGGCAGGGGTGTCGTTCGGGAGACCCAGTACTTC. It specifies CASSGRGVVRETQYF.